This TCR beta chain comes out of a study of regulatory T cells in long-lasting Graves disease. In its sample, this clonotype was seen many times. Its antigen is as yet unknown. Time point here: newly diagnosed GD, antithyroid drugs for less than 3 months. PBMC RNA served as the TCR library source. Germline V lookup: CDR1 LGHDT, CDR2 YNNKEL (reference sequence). V dropped 0 bases and J dropped 7 bases, with 13 bases sitting between them. The CDR3 extends over 15 amino acids. In building TCR beta libraries, iRepertoire HTBI primers were used together with Arm-PCR of CDR3 regions. TCRdb passed the multiplex PCR reads through MiXCR, listing each CDR3 protein once. The table has 350,000 to 550,000 distinct CDR3 sequences, about 15% seen once. The study's findings and limits: No thyroid tissue was studied; the work used peripheral blood only.

The sample was also linked to a second study, of T cells in Graves' hyperthyroidism and ophthalmopathy.

The chain joins TRBV3-1 to TRBJ2-1; D unclear. This TCR was recovered from a woman aged 30 to 39 with Graves disease. The sequenced sample was peripheral blood mononuclear cells (PBMCs), obtained at new diagnosis, from a patient treated with antithyroid drugs. CDR3 loop: CASSQEPTLGNEQFF. The CDR3 nucleotides read TGTGCCAGCAGCCAAGAACCGACCCTGGGGAATGAGCAGTTCTTC.